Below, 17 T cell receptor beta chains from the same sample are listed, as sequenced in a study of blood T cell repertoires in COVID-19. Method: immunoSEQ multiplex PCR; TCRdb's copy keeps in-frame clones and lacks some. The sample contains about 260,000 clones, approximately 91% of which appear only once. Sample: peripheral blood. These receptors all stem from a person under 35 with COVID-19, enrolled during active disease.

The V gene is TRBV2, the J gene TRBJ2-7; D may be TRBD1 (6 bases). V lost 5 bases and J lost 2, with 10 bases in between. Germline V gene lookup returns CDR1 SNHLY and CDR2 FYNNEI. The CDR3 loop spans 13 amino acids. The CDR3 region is CASSFDRTYEQYF. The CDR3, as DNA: TGTGCCAGCAGTTTTGACAGGACCTACGAGCAGTACTTC.

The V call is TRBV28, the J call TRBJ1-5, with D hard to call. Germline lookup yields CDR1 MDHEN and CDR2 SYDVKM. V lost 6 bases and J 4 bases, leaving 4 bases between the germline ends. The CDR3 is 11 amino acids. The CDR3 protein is CASSQNQPQHF. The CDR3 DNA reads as TGTGCCAGCAGCCAAAATCAGCCCCAGCATTTT. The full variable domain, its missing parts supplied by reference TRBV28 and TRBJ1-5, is DVKVTQSSRYLVKRTGEKVFLECVQDMDHENMFWYRQDPGLGLRLIYFSYDVKMKEKGDIPEGYSVSREKKERFSLILESASTNQTSMYLCASSQNQPQHFGDGTRLSIL.

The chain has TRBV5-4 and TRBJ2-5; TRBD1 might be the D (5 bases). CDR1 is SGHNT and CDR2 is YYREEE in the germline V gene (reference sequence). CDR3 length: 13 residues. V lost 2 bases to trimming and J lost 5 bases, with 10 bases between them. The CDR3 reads CASSLYKGETQYF. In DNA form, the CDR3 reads TGTGCCAGCAGCTTATACAAGGGGGAGACCCAGTACTTC.

In nucleotides, the CDR3 is TGTGCCACCAGTGATTTTTCCCACGGTGGCTACACCTTC. Translating gives CATSDFSHGGYTF. The J gene is TRBJ1-2, the V gene TRBV24-1; no reliable D call. V was cut by 1 base and J by 7 bases, with 9 bases left in between. The germline gives CDR1 KGHDR, CDR2 SFDVKD. This CDR3 is 13 amino acids long.

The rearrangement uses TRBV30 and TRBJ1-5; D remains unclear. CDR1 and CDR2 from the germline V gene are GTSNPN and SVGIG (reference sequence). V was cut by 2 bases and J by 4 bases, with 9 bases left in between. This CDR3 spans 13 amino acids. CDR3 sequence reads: CAWSYSLNQPQHF. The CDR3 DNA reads TGTGCCTGGAGTTACTCGCTAAATCAGCCCCAGCATTTT.

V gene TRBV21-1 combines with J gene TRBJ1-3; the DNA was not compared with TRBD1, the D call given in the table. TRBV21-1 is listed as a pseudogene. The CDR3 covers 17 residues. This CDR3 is CASSKKGQASSGNTIYF. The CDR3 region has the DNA TGTGCCAGCAGCAAAAAGGGGCAGGCGTCCTCTGGAAACACCATATATTTT.

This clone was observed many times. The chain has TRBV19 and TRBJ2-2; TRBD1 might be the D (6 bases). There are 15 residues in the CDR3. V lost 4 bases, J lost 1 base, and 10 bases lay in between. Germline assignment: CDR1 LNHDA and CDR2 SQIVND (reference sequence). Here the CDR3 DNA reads TGTGCCAGTAGTAATGGACAGATGAACACCGGGGAGCTGTTTTTT. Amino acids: CASSNGQMNTGELFF.

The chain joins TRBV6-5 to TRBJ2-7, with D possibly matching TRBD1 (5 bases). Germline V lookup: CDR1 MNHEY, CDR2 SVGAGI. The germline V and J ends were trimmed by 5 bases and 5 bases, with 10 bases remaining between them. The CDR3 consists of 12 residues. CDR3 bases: TGTGCCAGCAGTCAGGGCCGGAACGAGCAGTACTTC. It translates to CASSQGRNEQYF.

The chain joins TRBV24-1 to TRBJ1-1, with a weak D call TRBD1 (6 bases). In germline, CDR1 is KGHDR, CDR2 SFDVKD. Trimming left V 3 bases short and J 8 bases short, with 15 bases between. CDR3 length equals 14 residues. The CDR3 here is CATSDSGTLTEAFF. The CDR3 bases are TGTGCCACCAGTGATAGCGGGACACTTACAGAAGCTTTCTTT.

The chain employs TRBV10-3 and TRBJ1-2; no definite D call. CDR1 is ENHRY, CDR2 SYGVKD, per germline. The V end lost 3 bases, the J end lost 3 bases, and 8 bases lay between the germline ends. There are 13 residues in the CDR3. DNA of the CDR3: TGTGCCATCAGTGACTCAGAGGACTATGGCTACACCTTC. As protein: CAISDSEDYGYTF.

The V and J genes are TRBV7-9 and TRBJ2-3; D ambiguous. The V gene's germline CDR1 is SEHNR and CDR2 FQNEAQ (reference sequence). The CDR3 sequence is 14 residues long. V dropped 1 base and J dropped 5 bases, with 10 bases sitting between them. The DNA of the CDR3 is TGTGCCAGCAGCTTAGATAACGGCGGAGATACGCAGTATTTT. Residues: CASSLDNGGDTQYF.

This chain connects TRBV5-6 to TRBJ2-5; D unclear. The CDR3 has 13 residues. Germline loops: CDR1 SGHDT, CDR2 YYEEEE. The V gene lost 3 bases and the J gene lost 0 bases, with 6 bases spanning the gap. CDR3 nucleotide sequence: TGTGCCAGCAGCTCCCGGGACCAAGAGACCCAGTACTTC. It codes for CASSSRDQETQYF.

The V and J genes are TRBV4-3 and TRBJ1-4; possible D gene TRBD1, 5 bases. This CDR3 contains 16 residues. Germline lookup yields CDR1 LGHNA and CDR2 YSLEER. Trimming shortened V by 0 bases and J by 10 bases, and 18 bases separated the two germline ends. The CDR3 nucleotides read TGCGCCAGCAGCCAAGAGCGGGGGTGGGGTGGGCGAAAACTGTTTTTT. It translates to CASSQERGWGGRKLFF.

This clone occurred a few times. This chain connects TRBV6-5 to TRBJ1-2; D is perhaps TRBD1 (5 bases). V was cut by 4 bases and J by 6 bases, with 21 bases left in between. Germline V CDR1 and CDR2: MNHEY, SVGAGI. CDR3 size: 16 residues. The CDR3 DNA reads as TGTGCCAGCAGTTTTTCCTGGAGTCGGGGGGTTGATGGCTACACCTTC. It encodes CASSFSWSRGVDGYTF.

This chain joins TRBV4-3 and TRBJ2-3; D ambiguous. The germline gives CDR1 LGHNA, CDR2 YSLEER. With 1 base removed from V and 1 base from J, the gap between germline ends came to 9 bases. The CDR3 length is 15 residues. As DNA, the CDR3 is TGCGCCAGCAGCCAAGGAGGCTATGGCACAGATACGCAGTATTTT. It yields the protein CASSQGGYGTDTQYF.

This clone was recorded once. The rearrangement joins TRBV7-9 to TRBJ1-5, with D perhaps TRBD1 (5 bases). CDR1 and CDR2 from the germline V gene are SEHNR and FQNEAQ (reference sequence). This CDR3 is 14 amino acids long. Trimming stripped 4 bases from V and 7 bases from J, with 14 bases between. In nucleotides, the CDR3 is TGTGCCAGCAGCTCGGGGACTTCGGCCCAGCCCCAGCATTTT. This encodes CASSSGTSAQPQHF.

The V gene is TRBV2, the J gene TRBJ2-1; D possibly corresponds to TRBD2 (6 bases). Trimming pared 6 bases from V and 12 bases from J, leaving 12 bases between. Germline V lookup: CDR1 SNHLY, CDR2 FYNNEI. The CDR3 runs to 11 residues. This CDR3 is CASSELAGQFF. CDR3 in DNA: TGTGCCAGCAGCGAACTAGCCGGGCAGTTCTTC.